This T cell receptor beta chain was sequenced for a study of identical twins. Trimming pared 2 bases from V and 9 bases from J, leaving 17 bases between. The CDR3 consists of 14 residues. Germline V gene lookup returns CDR1 MNHEY and CDR2 SVGEGT. All donors were healthy, and all were Caucasian. Findings of the study overall: Where out-of-frame alpha sequences were twin-shared, they showed excess low generation probability.

Template switching added a universal primer binding site, and final cDNA carried unique molecular identifiers. Each CDR3 protein is one row after TCRdb ran MiXCR on the 5' RACE reads. The table has 600,000 to 700,000 distinct CDR3 sequences, 21% seen once. Turning to this clonotype: Its antigen is unidentified.

These data were also reused for a study on T cells expressing NK-cell markers. From that paper: Where a handful of donors were concerned, these clonotypes also led the CD3+CD56-NKG2C+ fraction.

The J gene is TRBJ2-7, the V gene TRBV6-2 or TRBV6-3; no clear D gene. The source material was PBMCs. This receptor was taken from a woman aged 18-35 years in good health. CDR3 coding DNA: TGTGCCAGCAGTTACGGTGGACGGAAGTCGGGGCAGTACTTC. This gives the protein CASSYGGRKSGQYF.